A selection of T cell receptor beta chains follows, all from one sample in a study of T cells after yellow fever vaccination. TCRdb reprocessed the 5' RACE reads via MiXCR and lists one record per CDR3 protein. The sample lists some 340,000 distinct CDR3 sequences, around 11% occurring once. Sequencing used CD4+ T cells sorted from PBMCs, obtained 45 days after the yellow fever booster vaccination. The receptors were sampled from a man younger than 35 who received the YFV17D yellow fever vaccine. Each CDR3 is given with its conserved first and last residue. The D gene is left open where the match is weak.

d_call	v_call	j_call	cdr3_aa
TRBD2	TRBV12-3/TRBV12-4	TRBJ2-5	CASSRLAGATGTQYF
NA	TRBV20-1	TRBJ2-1	CSAGFRNSYNEQFF
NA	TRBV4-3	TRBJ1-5	CASSQDSLGVQPQHF
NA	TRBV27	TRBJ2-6	CASSHPSSGANVLTF
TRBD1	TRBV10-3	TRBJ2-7	CATGTVLSSYEQYF
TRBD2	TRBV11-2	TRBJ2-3	CASSRGAAGGRTDTQYF
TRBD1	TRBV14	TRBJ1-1	CASSPRQGENTEAFF
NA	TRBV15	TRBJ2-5	CATSSMLNGETQYF
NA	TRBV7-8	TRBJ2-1	CASSYTNGNEQFF
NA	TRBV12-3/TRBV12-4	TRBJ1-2	CASISQTGNYGYTF
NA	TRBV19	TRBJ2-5	CASSISGAETQYF
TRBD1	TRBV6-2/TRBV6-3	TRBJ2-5	CASSSRGKETQYF
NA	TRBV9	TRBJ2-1	CASSVAKENEQFF
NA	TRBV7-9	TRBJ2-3	CASSSGEGGTDTQYF
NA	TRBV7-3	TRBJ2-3	CASSSYLEDTQYF
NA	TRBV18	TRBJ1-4	CASSERQASHEKLFF
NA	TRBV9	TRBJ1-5	CASSVGTSTGGSNQPQHF
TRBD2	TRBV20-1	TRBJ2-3	CSARPGLDTDTQYF
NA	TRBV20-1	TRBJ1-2	CSARGSRGYTF
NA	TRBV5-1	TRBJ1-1	CASSVPDLNTEAFF
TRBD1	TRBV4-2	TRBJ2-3	CASSRRGDRAGTDTQYF
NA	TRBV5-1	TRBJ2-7	CASRPGDVLSYEQYF
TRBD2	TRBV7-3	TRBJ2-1	CASSRTSRTSGVNEQFF
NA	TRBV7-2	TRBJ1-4	CASSPNGATNEKLFF
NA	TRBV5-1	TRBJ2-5	CASSVTGSQETQYF
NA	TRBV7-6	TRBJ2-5	CASSLGFGRETQYF
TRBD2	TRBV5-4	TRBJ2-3	CASSLGYGGEDTQYF
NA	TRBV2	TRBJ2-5	CASTSKTQYF
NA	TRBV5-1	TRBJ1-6	CASGGGEALRGSPLHF
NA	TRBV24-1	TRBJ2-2	CATSDPTMGAPTGELFF
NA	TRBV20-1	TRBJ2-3	CSAATDGTDTQYF
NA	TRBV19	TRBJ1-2	CASSIDGWGGNSYGYTF
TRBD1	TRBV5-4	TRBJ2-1	CASSTGQGVSSYNEQFF
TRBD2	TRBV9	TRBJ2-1	CASSPTGSGGFSEQFF
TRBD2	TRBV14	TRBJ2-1	CASSRRPSLAGAYNEQFF
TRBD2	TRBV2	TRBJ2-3	CASSGSGGHTDTQYF
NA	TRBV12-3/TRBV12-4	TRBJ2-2	CASSLRQLKTGELFF
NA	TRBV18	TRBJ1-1	CASSPSLEGSTEAFF
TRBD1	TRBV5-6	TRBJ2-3	CASSFNRGASTDTQYF
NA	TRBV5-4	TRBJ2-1	CAVGQGSYNEQFF
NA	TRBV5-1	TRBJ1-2	CASSKDGSNYGYTF
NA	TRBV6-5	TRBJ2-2	CASRPGTLNTGELFF
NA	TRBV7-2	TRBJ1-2	CASSAGLLYYYGYTF
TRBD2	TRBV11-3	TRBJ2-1	CASSLRRGVNEQFF
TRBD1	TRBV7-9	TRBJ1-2	CASRVGTGYSYGYTF
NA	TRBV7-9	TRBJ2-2	CAADSEAGSGELFF
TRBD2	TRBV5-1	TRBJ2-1	CASSKALLSGGRDEQFF
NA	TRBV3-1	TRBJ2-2	CASSHSSTANTGELFF
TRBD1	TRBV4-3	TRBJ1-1	CASSPTGGFTEAFF
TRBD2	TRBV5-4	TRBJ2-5	CASSSRAGKETQYF
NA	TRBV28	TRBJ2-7	CASSPGRGYEQYF
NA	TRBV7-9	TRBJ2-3	CASSLGRGYTDTQYF